Included here is one T cell receptor (beta chain) sequence, with context. This entry belongs to a study of blood T cell repertoires in COVID-19. Across the study: Researchers got acute and convalescent COVID-19 samples from the United States, Italy and Spain. From T cells, B-cell-depleted T cells, or PBMCs came the material, which was cDNA or gDNA.

This CDR3 has 14 residues. Germline trimming cut 5 bases from V and 7 bases from J; bases unmatched to any gene: 5. Germline V gene sequence: CDR1 MNHEY, CDR2 SVGAGI. Under the authors' procedure: Reference gene primer amplification in the assay estimated nucleated cell counts. Libraries were prepared by immunoSEQ multiplex PCR; TCRdb keeps only in-frame clonotypes and omits some of them. That table is the source of V, J and clone size, and D and trimming were worked out from the DNA. The sample consists of 150,000 or so clones, roughly nine tenths of them appearing once. This clonotype originated in a woman aged 70-85 years with acute or convalescent COVID-19. The genes are TRBV6-5 and TRBJ1-6; 7 bases map to TRBD1. The sample taken for sequencing was peripheral blood. The CDR3 loop is CASSPGTANSPLHF. For the CDR3, the DNA is TGTGCCAGCAGTCCCGGGACAGCAAATTCACCCCTCCACTTT.